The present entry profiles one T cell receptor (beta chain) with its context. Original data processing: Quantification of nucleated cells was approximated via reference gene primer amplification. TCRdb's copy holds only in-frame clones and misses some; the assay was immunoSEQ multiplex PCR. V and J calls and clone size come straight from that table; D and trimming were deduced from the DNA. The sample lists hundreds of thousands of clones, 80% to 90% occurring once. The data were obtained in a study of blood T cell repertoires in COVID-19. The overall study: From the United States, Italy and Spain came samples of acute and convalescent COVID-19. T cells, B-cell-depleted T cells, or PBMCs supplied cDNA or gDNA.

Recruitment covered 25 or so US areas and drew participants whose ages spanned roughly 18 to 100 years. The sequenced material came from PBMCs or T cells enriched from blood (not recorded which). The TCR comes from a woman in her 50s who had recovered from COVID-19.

The CDR3 here is CASSLFSNEQFF. The CDR3 DNA reads TGTGCCAGCAGCTTATTCTCCAATGAGCAGTTCTTC. V gene TRBV7-9 combines with J gene TRBJ2-1; no clear D. The CDR3 consists of 12 residues. The V end lost 2 bases, the J end lost 6 bases, and 5 bases lay between the germline ends. Looked up from germline, CDR1 is SEHNR and CDR2 is FQNEAQ (reference sequence).